These 25 T cell receptor beta chains share one sample of origin, sequenced in a study of shared clonotypes between healthy human individuals (dated by TCRdb to 2018 to 2020). Libraries came from the immunoSEQ multiplex PCR assay. Drawn from immuneACCESS, this table holds only the in-frame rearrangements with V and J called that TCRdb kept. Clones are partly lost; checked studies trace under half to an unresolved V gene and leave the rest unexplained. In all, the sample holds 520,000 or so clones, and 70% to 80% of those were seen once. Clones ranked in the top ten supply around 13% of the sample. The sequenced sample was PBMCs. The receptors stem from a woman aged 40 to 55 in good health. Some clones in this sample may be carry-over from other donors' samples.

This chain links TRBV28 with TRBJ1-3, with 7 bases aligning to TRBD1. The CDR3 contains 14 residues. Germline CDR1 reads MDHEN; CDR2 reads SYDVKM. The V segment lost 7 bases and the J segment 2 bases; nucleotides outside the gene matches: 5. In nucleotides, the CDR3 is TGTGCCAGCATTGGAGACAGGGCTGGAAACACCATATATTTT. It codes for CASIGDRAGNTIYF.

V and J are TRBV28 and TRBJ2-2; no firm D call. Between the trimmed V and J ends, which lost 6 bases and 7 bases, there was a span of 18 bases. The germline gives CDR1 MDHEN, CDR2 SYDVKM. The CDR3 is made up of 15 amino acids. CDR3 sequence: CASSLLGPPVGELFF. The CDR3 DNA is TGTGCCAGCAGCCTTCTGGGCCCGCCGGTCGGGGAGCTGTTTTTT.

As DNA, the CDR3 is TGTGCCAGCAGCCTCCTAAGGGGACAGGGGGCCTACGAGCAGTACTTC. Translated, it gives CASSLLRGQGAYEQYF. The V gene is TRBV11-2, the J gene TRBJ2-7; 11 nucleotides match TRBD1. Looked up from germline, CDR1 is SGHAT and CDR2 is FQNNGV. Trimming cost V 5 bases and J 2 bases; bases outside gene matches: 8. The CDR3 has 16 residues.

The table lists this clone with a few counts. The J gene is TRBJ1-2, the V gene TRBV29-1, with D unclear. This CDR3 spans 14 amino acids. CDR1 and CDR2 from the germline V gene are SQVTM and ANQGSEA. The V gene lost 0 bases and the J gene lost 8 bases, with 16 bases spanning the gap. CDR3 DNA sequence: TGCAGCGTTGAAGAAGCAACCGGCCCCCGGGGCTACACCTTC. This gives the protein CSVEEATGPRGYTF.

This clone was recorded many times. The chain employs TRBV30 and TRBJ2-5; TRBD2 is a possible D gene (5 bases). The CDR3 is 13 residues long. Germline V gene sequence: CDR1 GTSNPN, CDR2 SVGIG (reference sequence). V was clipped by 2 bases and J by 1 base, with 8 bases between them. The CDR3 DNA follows: TGTGCCTGGAGTTATAGCGCCCAAGAGACCCAGTACTTC. Translating it yields CAWSYSAQETQYF.

In DNA, the CDR3 is TGTGCCAGCAGCTTCATAGGCAGACCGAACACTGAAGCTTTCTTT. This encodes CASSFIGRPNTEAFF. The chain couples TRBV11-1 to TRBJ1-1; no clear D gene. The V end lost 3 bases, the J end lost 1 base, and 12 bases lay between the germline ends. Germline V CDR1 and CDR2: SGHAT, FQDESV (reference sequence). The CDR3 extends over 15 amino acids. Variable domain in full (rest from reference TRBV11-1 and TRBJ1-1): EAEVAQSPRYKITEKSQAVAFWCDPISGHATLYWYRQILGQGPELLVQFQDESVVDDSQLPKDRFSAERLKGVDSTLKIQPAELGDSAMYLCASSFIGRPNTEAFFGQGTRLTVV.

V and J are TRBV18 and TRBJ2-7; D is perhaps TRBD2 (5 bases). Trimming left V 4 bases short and J 3 bases short, with 10 bases between. The CDR3 runs to 13 residues. Germline V lookup: CDR1 KGHSH, CDR2 LQKENI. The CDR3 is CASSREGGYEQYF. The CDR3 DNA follows: TGTGCCAGCTCACGGGAAGGAGGCTACGAGCAGTACTTC.

J is TRBJ2-3 and V is TRBV6-4; D is uncertain. This CDR3 contains 14 residues. The V end was cut by 0 bases, the J end by 1 base, with 5 bases between. Germline lookup yields CDR1 MRHNA and CDR2 SNTAGT. This CDR3 reads CASSDSGGTDTQYF. DNA for the CDR3: TGTGCCAGCAGTGACTCGGGCGGCACAGATACGCAGTATTTT.

This clone was observed a handful of times. V gene TRBV6-1 combines with J gene TRBJ1-1; D is undetermined. The CDR3 is made up of 11 amino acids. In germline, CDR1 is MNHNS, CDR2 SASEGT. The V and J ends lost 7 bases and 4 bases respectively, with 7 bases between them. The chain's CDR3 is CASKGFTEAFF. CDR3 sequence (DNA): TGTGCCAGCAAAGGGTTCACTGAAGCTTTCTTT.

J is TRBJ2-5 and V is TRBV6-1, with TRBD2 matching 10 bases. The CDR3 has 13 residues. V was clipped by 4 bases and J by 4 bases; unmatched bases: 0. Germline loops: CDR1 MNHNS, CDR2 SASEGT. CDR3 amino acids: CASSGLAGETQYF. Written as DNA, the CDR3 is TGTGCCAGCAGTGGACTAGCGGGAGAGACCCAGTACTTC.

J is TRBJ2-6 and V is TRBV7-2, with D unclear. This CDR3 has 15 residues. Germline values: CDR1 SGHTA, CDR2 FQGNSA. Trimming pared 2 bases from V and 0 bases from J, leaving 5 bases between. The CDR3 reads CASSLYNSGANVLTF. Here the CDR3 DNA reads TGTGCCAGCAGCTTATATAACTCTGGGGCCAACGTCCTGACTTTC.

This chain uses TRBV27 with TRBJ1-1; no clear D gene. The germline V gene has CDR1 MNHEY and CDR2 SMNVEV (reference sequence). Trimming pared 4 bases from V and 5 bases from J, leaving 8 bases between. CDR3 length equals 12 residues. The CDR3 region is CASSSLRTEAFF. The DNA for the CDR3 is TGTGCCAGCAGTTCCCTTCGGACTGAAGCTTTCTTT.

V gene TRBV7-2 combines with J gene TRBJ2-2, with D unclear. The CDR3 sequence is 13 residues long. Germline CDR1 and CDR2: SGHTA and FQGNSA. V was pared by 2 bases and J by 7 bases, with 8 bases between. CDR3 sequence: CASSLSRSGELFF. The CDR3 DNA is TGTGCCAGCAGCTTAAGTAGGAGCGGGGAGCTGTTTTTT.

This chain links TRBV29-1 with TRBJ2-5, with D unclear. The germline V gene has CDR1 SQVTM and CDR2 ANQGSEA. Trimming pared 4 bases from V and 5 bases from J, leaving 17 bases between. The CDR3 contains 14 residues. CDR3 residues: CSVARAQAKETQYF. In nucleotides, the CDR3 is TGCAGCGTTGCAAGGGCCCAGGCCAAGGAGACCCAGTACTTC.

This clone was detected only once. The genes are TRBV18 and TRBJ2-7, with D uncertain. Trimming took off 0 bases at V and 4 bases at J, with 10 bases between the two ends. Germline CDR1 and CDR2: KGHSH and LQKENI. The CDR3 spans 14 residues. CDR3 sequence reads: CASSPPSKPYEQYF. CDR3 DNA: TGTGCCAGCTCACCACCGAGTAAACCATACGAGCAGTACTTC.

This clone appeared once. The chain recombines TRBV28 with TRBJ1-1, with 7 bases lining up with TRBD1. After removal of 4 bases from V and 1 base from J, the junction contained 6 bases not matched to a gene. This CDR3 region has 15 residues. The V gene's germline CDR1 is MDHEN and CDR2 SYDVKM. CDR3 nucleotides: TGTGCCAGCAGTTCCCTAGGGGGCCCGAACACTGAAGCTTTCTTT. Residues: CASSSLGGPNTEAFF.

This clone was seen ten or more times. The chain links TRBV11-2 to TRBJ2-1, with 7 positions matching TRBD2. CDR1 and CDR2 from the germline V gene are SGHAT and FQNNGV. The CDR3 runs 16 residues. V was clipped by 0 bases and J by 4 bases; unmatched bases: 6. The CDR3 protein is CASSLDRAGVYNEQFF. CDR3 DNA: TGTGCCAGCAGCTTAGATCGGGCGGGAGTATACAATGAGCAGTTCTTC.

The chain joins TRBV7-2 to TRBJ1-2; no reliable D call. The CDR3 loop spans 16 amino acids. V was shortened by 0 bases and J by 0 bases, with 11 bases between the two germline ends. CDR1 and CDR2 (germline): SGHTA, FQGNSA. As DNA, the CDR3 is TGTGCCAGCAGCTTAGCGTGGGGAGCGGCTAACTATGGCTACACCTTC. Its protein product is CASSLAWGAANYGYTF.

This rearrangement joins TRBV6-6 to TRBJ2-7, with a weak D call TRBD2 (6 bases). CDR1 is MNHNY, CDR2 SVGAGI, per germline (reference sequence). The CDR3 runs to 13 residues. The V end was cut by 9 bases, the J end by 7 bases, with 19 bases between. The CDR3 sequence is CASGGVRESEQYF. DNA of the CDR3: TGTGCCAGTGGTGGAGTTCGGGAGAGTGAGCAGTACTTC.

The chain is built from TRBV5-8 and TRBJ2-1, with D uncertain. CDR1 SGHTS and CDR2 YDEGEE come from the germline V gene. The CDR3 has 14 residues. V gave up 4 bases and J gave up 0 bases, with 8 bases separating them. For the CDR3, the DNA is TGTGCCAGCAGCCCTATGTCCTCCTACAATGAGCAGTTCTTC. Encoded protein: CASSPMSSYNEQFF.

This rearrangement joins TRBV19 to TRBJ2-2, with D possibly TRBD1 on 5 matching bases. V gave up 3 bases and J gave up 2 bases, with 7 bases separating them. Germline CDR1 reads LNHDA; CDR2 reads SQIVND (reference sequence). The CDR3 extends over 14 amino acids. The chain's CDR3 is CASSIRGNTGELFF. DNA of the CDR3: TGTGCCAGTAGTATTAGGGGAAACACCGGGGAGCTGTTTTTT.

V usage is TRBV18 and J usage is TRBJ2-7, with 14 bases lining up with TRBD2. The CDR3 consists of 16 residues. Germline V gene data show CDR1 as KGHSH and CDR2 as LQKENI. Trimming at V came to 2 bases and at J to 2 bases, leaving 2 bases not matched to a gene. The CDR3: CASSPGLAGGTYEQYF. CDR3 in DNA: TGTGCCAGCTCACCAGGACTAGCGGGAGGCACCTACGAGCAGTACTTC.

Written as DNA, the CDR3 is TGTGCCAGCAGTCGGAGGTCGGACAGGGCGAACACTGAAGCTTTCTTT. This gives the protein CASSRRSDRANTEAFF. This chain uses TRBV7-2 with TRBJ1-1; 8 bases are shared with TRBD1. The CDR3 contains 16 residues. With 6 bases clipped from V and 1 base from J, the junction kept 10 bases outside the gene matches. CDR1 and CDR2 (germline): SGHTA, FQGNSA.

This clone showed up just a few times. The chain links TRBV5-1 to TRBJ1-1, with unresolved D. CDR3 length: 13 residues. CDR1 and CDR2 (germline): SGHRS, YFSETQ. V was clipped by 0 bases and J by 10 bases, with 13 bases between them. CDR3 sequence (DNA): TGCGCCAGCAGCTTGGGTTTGAAGGCAGGAGCTTTCTTT. Its translation is CASSLGLKAGAFF.

The V gene is TRBV10-3, the J gene TRBJ2-1; possible D gene TRBD1, 6 bases. Germline-derived CDR1 and CDR2 are ENHRY and SYGVKD. V lost 0 bases to trimming and J lost 7 bases, with 13 bases between them. The CDR3 extends over 15 amino acids. The CDR3 protein is CAISESFEQGNEQFF. CDR3 DNA: TGTGCCATCAGTGAGTCGTTTGAACAGGGTAATGAGCAGTTCTTC.